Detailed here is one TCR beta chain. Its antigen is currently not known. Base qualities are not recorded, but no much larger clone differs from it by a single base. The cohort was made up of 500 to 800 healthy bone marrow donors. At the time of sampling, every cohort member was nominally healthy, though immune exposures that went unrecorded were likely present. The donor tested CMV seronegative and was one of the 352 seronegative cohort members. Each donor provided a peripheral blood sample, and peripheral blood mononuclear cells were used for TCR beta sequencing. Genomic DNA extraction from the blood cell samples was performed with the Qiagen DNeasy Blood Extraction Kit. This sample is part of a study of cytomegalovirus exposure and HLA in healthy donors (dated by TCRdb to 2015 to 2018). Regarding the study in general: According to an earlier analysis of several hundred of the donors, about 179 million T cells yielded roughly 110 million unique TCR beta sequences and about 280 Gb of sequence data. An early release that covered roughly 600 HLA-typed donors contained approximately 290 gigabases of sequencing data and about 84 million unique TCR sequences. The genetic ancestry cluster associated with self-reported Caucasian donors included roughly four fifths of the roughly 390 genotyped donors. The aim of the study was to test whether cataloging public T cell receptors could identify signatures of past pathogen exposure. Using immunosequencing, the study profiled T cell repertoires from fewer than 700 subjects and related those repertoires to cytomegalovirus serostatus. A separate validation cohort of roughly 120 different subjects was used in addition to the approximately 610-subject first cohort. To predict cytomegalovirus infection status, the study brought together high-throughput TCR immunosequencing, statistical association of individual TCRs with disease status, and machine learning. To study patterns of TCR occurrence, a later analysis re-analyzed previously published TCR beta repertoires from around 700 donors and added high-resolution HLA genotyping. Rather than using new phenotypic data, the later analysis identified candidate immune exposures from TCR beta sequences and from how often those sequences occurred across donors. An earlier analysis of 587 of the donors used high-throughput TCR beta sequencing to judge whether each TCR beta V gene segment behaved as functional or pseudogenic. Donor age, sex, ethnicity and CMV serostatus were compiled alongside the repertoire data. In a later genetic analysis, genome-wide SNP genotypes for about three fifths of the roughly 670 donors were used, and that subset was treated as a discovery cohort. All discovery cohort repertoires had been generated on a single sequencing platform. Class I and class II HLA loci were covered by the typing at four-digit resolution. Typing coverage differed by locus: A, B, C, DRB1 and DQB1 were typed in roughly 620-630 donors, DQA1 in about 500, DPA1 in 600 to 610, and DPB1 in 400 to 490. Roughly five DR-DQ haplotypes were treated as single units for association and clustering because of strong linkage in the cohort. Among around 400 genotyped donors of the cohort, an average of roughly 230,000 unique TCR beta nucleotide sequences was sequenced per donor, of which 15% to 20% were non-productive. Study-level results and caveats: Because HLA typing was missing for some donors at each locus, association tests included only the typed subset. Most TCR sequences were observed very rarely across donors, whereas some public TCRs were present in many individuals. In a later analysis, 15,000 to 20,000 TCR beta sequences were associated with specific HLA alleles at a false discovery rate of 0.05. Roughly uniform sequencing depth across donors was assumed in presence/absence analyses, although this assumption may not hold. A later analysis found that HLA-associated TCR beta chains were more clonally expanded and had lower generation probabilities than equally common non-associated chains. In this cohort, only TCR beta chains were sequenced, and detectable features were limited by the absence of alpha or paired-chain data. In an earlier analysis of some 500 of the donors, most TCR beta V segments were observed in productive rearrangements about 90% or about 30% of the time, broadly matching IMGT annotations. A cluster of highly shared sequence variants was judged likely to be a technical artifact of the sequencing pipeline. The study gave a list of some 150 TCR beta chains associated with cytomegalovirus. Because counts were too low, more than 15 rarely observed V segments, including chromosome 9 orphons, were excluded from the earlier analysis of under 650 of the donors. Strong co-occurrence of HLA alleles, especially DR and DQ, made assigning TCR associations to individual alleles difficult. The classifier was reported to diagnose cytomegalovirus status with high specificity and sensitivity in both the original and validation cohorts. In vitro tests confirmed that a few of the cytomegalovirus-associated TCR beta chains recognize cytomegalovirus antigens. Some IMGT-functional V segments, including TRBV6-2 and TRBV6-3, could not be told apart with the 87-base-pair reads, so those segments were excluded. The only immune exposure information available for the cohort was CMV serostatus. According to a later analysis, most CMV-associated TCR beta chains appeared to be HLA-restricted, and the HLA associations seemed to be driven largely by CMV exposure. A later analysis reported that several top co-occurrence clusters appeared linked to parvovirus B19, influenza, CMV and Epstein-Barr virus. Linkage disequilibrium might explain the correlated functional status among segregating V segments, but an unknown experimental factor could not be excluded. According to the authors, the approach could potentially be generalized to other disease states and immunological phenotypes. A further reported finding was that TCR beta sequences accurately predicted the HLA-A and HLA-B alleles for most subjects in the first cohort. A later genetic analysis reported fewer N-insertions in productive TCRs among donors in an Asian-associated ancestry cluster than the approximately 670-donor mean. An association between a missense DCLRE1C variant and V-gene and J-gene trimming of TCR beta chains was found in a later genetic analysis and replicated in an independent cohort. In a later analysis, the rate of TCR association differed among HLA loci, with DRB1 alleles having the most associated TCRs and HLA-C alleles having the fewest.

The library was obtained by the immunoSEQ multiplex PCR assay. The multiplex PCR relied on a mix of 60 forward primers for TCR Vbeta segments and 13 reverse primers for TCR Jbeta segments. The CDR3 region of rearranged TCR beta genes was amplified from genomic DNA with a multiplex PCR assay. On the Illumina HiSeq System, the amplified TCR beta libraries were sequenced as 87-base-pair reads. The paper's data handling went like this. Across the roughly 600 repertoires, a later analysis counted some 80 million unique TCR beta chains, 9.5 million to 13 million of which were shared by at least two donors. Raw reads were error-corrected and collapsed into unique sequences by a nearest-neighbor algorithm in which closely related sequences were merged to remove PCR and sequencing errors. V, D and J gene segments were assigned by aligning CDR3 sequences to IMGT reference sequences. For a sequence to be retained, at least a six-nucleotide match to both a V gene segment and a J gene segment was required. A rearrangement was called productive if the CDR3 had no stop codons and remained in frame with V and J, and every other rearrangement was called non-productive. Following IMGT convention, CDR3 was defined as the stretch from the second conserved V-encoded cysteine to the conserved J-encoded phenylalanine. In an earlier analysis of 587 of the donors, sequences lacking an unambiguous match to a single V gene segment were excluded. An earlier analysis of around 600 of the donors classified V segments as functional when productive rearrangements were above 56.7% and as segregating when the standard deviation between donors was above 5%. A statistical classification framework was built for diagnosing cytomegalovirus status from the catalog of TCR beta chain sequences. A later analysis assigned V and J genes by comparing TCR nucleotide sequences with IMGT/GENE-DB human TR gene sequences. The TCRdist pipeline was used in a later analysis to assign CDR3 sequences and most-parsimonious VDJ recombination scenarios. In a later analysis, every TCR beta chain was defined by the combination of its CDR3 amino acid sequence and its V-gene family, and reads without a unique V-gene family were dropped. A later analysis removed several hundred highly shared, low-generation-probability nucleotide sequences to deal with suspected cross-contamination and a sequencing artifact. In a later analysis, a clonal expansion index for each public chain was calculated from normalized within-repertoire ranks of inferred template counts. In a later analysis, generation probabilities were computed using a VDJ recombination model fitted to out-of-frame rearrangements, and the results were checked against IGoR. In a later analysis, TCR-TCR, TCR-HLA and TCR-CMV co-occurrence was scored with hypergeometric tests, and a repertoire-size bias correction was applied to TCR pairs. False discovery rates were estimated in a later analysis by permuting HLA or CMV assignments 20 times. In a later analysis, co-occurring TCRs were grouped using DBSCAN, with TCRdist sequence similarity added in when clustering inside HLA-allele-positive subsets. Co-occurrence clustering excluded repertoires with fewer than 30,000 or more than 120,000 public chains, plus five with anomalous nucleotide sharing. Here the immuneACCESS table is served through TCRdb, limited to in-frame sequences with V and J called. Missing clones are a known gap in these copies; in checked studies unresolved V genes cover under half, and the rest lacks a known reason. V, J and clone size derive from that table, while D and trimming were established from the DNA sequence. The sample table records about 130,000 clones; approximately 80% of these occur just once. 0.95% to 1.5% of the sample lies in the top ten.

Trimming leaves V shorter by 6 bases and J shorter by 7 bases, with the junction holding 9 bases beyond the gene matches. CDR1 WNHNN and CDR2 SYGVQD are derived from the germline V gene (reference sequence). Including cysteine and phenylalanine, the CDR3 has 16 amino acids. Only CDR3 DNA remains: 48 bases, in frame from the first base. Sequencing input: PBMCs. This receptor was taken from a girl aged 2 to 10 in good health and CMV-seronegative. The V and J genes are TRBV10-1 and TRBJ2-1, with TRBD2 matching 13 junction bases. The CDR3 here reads CASRNVTSGGMNEQFF. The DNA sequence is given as TGCGCCAGCAGAAACGTGACTAGCGGGGGGATGAATGAGCAGTTCTTC.